This entry lists 6 T cell receptor beta chains sequenced from one sample in a study of shared clonotypes between healthy human individuals. Data came from immunoSEQ multiplex PCR; TCRdb stores just in-frame clones and leaves some out. The sample comprises under 600,000 clones, just over 75% of which are singletons, and about 11% rests with the top ten. Sequencing was done on a sample of PBMCs. The receptors derive from a woman aged 35 to 49 in good health. Some clones in this sample may be carry-over from other donors' samples.

About this clone: Other DNA sequences in the same sample also yield this CDR3. V usage is TRBV19 and J usage is TRBJ2-6; D gene unclear. CDR1 is LNHDA and CDR2 is SQIVND in the germline V gene (reference sequence). The length of the CDR3 is 15 residues. The V end was cut by 3 bases, the J end by 2 bases, with 8 bases between. CDR3 sequence reads: CASSIPGAGANVLTF. DNA of the CDR3: TGTGCCAGTAGTATCCCTGGGGCTGGGGCCAACGTCCTGACTTTC.

This chain links TRBV30 with TRBJ1-1; D call uncertain. The germline gives CDR1 GTSNPN, CDR2 SVGIG (reference sequence). The CDR3 spans 13 residues. V was shortened by 1 base and J by 2 bases, with 8 bases between the two germline ends. The CDR3, as DNA: TGTGCCTGGAGTGACACGCCAAACACTGAAGCTTTCTTT. This gives the protein CAWSDTPNTEAFF. Full variable domain (outside the CDR3, taken from reference TRBV30 and TRBJ1-1): SQTIHQWPATLVQPVGSPLSLECTVEGTSNPNLYWYRQAAGRGLQLLFYSVGIGQISSEVPQNLSASRPQDRQFILSSKKLLLSDSGFYLCAWSDTPNTEAFFGQGTRLTVV.

The J gene is TRBJ2-2, the V gene TRBV30; TRBD2 matches 10 bases. In germline, CDR1 is GTSNPN, CDR2 SVGIG (reference sequence). The CDR3 has 14 amino acids. The ends lost 8 bases at V and 4 bases at J; junction bases unmatched: 7. The CDR3 is CALAGELGTGELFF. CDR3 coding DNA: TGTGCCCTAGCGGGAGAATTGGGCACCGGGGAGCTGTTTTTT.

The V call is TRBV4-2, the J call TRBJ2-2, with TRBD1 matching 10 bases. This CDR3 contains 15 residues. V was clipped by 4 bases and J by 3 bases; unmatched bases: 2. Germline CDR1 is LGHNA and CDR2 is YNFKEQ. CDR3 nucleotides: TGTGCCAGCAGCCGGGACAGGGGCGACACCGGGGAGCTGTTTTTT. Amino acid sequence: CASSRDRGDTGELFF.

The chain links TRBV27 to TRBJ1-2; 8 positions agree with TRBD1. CDR1 is MNHEY and CDR2 is SMNVEV in the germline V gene (reference sequence). The trim removed 4 bases at V and 8 bases at J, leaving 6 bases unmatched. The CDR3 spans 13 residues. The CDR3 reads CASSSSRGQGYTF. In nucleotides, the CDR3 is TGTGCCAGCAGTTCGTCCAGGGGGCAGGGCTACACCTTC.

The chain links TRBV2 to TRBJ2-1, with TRBD1 as a possible D gene (6 bases). Trimming pared 2 bases from V and 1 base from J, leaving 9 bases between. Germline V gene sequence: CDR1 SNHLY, CDR2 FYNNEI. This CDR3 has 15 amino acids. The CDR3 DNA is TGTGCCAGCAGTGAAACAGGGAGATCCTACAATGAGCAGTTCTTC. Translated, it gives CASSETGRSYNEQFF.